These T cell receptor beta chains were read from a single sample in a study of blood T cell repertoires in COVID-19. Clones were read by immunoSEQ multiplex PCR, and TCRdb kept only the in-frame ones, dropping some. Of hundreds of thousands of clones in the sample, roughly 90% were seen once. The source material was peripheral blood. Receptors originate from a woman in her twenties or thirties with COVID-19, enrolled during active disease. Both conserved end residues are trimmed from each CDR3. Clone size, where shown, is once, few, many, or a class for clones that have expanded.

TRBV7-2	NA	TRBJ2-7	ASSLGLASGEQY
TRBV24-1	NA	TRBJ1-2	ATSDRSGESHYGYT
TRBV18	NA	TRBJ2-1	ASSSGLGNEQF
TRBV27	NA	TRBJ1-6	ASSLSGRAGSPLH
TRBV4-1	NA	TRBJ1-1	ASSQDRGSTEAF
TRBV24-1	NA	TRBJ2-3	ATSEPGTDTDTQY
TRBV12-3/TRBV12-4	NA	TRBJ1-5	ASRSEEYQPQH
TRBV3-1/TRBV3-2	NA	TRBJ2-1	ASSPRRSGFPQMGCYNEQF
TRBV7-3	once	TRBJ2-5	ASSSGLAGALGNQETQY
TRBV2	once	TRBJ2-2	ASSDVGAGELF
TRBV1	NA	TRBJ2-7	TTNGVRDPYEQY
TRBV19	NA	TRBJ2-4	ASTPDRGRNIQY
TRBV7-2	NA	TRBJ2-5	ASSAEVASLTQY
TRBV19	NA	TRBJ2-5	ASRTSGSGETQY
TRBV4-2	NA	TRBJ2-2	ASSQDQPDTGELF
TRBV2	NA	TRBJ2-1	ASSEIQGHNEQF
TRBV7-2	NA	TRBJ1-6	ASSLGGTGGSPLH
TRBV7-9	NA	TRBJ2-1	ASSHTSGSSYNEQF
TRBV23-1	NA	TRBJ1-5	AEPLLDQPQH
TRBV19	NA	TRBJ1-1	ASSPPDRSNTEAF
TRBV7-3	NA	TRBJ2-7	ASSYTGGDEQY
TRBV5-4	NA	TRBJ2-5	ASSLNLGGGPGETQY
TRBV12-3/TRBV12-4	NA	TRBJ1-5	ASRRQGNQPQH
TRBV9	NA	TRBJ2-3	ASSARWDSGYMTDTQY
TRBV7-9	few	TRBJ1-1	ASSARQGANTEAF
TRBV9	NA	TRBJ2-5	ASSVPRGAGDQETQY
TRBV6-1	NA	TRBJ2-7	ASSGPGTSGAYEQY
TRBV30	NA	TRBJ1-2	AWQADRGLGYGYT
TRBV4-1	NA	TRBJ1-1	ASSQGQPNTEAF
TRBV5-1	NA	TRBJ2-2	ASSLIRGADTGELF
TRBV4-1	once	TRBJ2-1	ASSQGGLAVHNEQF
TRBV27	NA	TRBJ2-3	ASSSIDTQY
TRBV5-1	NA	TRBJ1-3	ASSLGFRTGALSFSGNTIY
TRBV6-2/TRBV6-3	NA	TRBJ2-3	ASNPGQLTDTQY
TRBV20-1	NA	TRBJ2-3	SASVGQALGADTQY
TRBV28	NA	TRBJ1-1	ASSLGRKGAPFTEAF
TRBV28	once	TRBJ1-1	ASSFSIDTTEAF
TRBV2	few	TRBJ1-5	ASTGREIQPQH
TRBV24-1	NA	TRBJ2-5	ATSDSLAGTETQY
TRBV28	NA	TRBJ2-7	ASRILGTGRREQY
TRBV27	NA	TRBJ2-7	ASSLAGVTYEQY
TRBV5-6	NA	TRBJ1-2	ASRETADYT
TRBV9	NA	TRBJ2-7	ASSVGAGTGPWYEQY
TRBV9	few	TRBJ2-1	ASSAGGSGHYNEQF
TRBV9	NA	TRBJ2-6	ASSPGISGANVLT
TRBV7-2	NA	TRBJ2-7	ASSFKRESSYEQY
TRBV2	NA	TRBJ2-7	ASTLGQGPPSEQY
TRBV5-1	NA	TRBJ2-3	ASLTGLRSTDTQY
TRBV6-5	NA	TRBJ1-5	ASSTEGYSNQPQH